These T cell receptor beta chains were read from a single sample in a study of beta chain features in type 1 diabetes. The protocol was immunoSEQ multiplex PCR, while the TCRdb copy is restricted to in-frame clones and leaves out a portion. The data hold roughly 340,000 clones, with 13% observed a single time. Sequenced: naive CD4+ T cells from blood. These receptors were obtained from a woman in her late teens or twenties with type 1 diabetes. CDR3s include the opening cysteine and the closing phenylalanine or tryptophan.

16,TRBJ2-1,TRBV4-1,CASSHSGSVPHGEQFF
18,TRBJ2-1,TRBV4-2,CASSLGLAGTSSYNEQFF
17,TRBJ2-7,TRBV5-4,CASTRAASGRNSYEQYF
15,TRBJ1-1,TRBV5-4,CASSLVGSMNTEAFF
15,TRBJ2-4,TRBV7-2,CASSPPGTLVAIQYF
15,TRBJ2-1,TRBV7-2,CASSLGLAGGYEQFF
14,TRBJ2-5,TRBV7-2,CASSPRQGQETQYF
15,TRBJ2-3,TRBV18,CASSPGGQRTDTQYF
16,TRBJ2-1,TRBV21-1,CASILREQGEENEQFF
13,TRBJ1-1,TRBV29-1,CSSVAQVNTEAFF
14,TRBJ2-5,TRBV10-3,CAISESNPGETQYF
17,TRBJ2-1,TRBV6-1,CASSAGTSGGSYNEQFF
10,TRBJ2-3,TRBV7-9,CASRLDTQYF
16,TRBJ2-2,TRBV19,CASSHTPQGSTGELFF
16,TRBJ2-3,TRBV5-1,CASSIRLAGSTDTQYF
15,TRBJ2-4,TRBV7-2,CASSTRDRGRDIQYF
15,TRBJ1-1,TRBV9,CASSPTGTAYTEAFF
15,TRBJ2-4,TRBV14,CASSQGGRAGLIQYF
15,TRBJ1-2,TRBV6-5,CASSYWSQGGNGYTF
12,TRBJ1-2,TRBV15,CATSTAGYGYTF
15,TRBJ2-4,TRBV7-2,CASSSRSGQGNIQYF
15,TRBJ2-2,TRBV6-5,CASSYTHRSTGELFF
14,TRBJ2-6,TRBV11-3,CASVELSGANVLTF
16,TRBJ2-7,TRBV28,CASSLFIKTTSYEQYF
16,TRBJ1-4,TRBV11-2,CASSSSLRQGNEKLFF
12,TRBJ2-7,TRBV28,CASGDPTREQYF
16,TRBJ1-5,TRBV15,CATSRAGGVSDQPQHF
14,TRBJ1-5,TRBV6-5,CASRPQGGWQPQHF
15,TRBJ2-7,TRBV4-1,CASSQATGPSYEQYF
15,TRBJ2-2,TRBV5-6,CASSPRLLNRGELFF
13,TRBJ2-1,TRBV5-4,CASSARDPDEQFF
14,TRBJ1-1,TRBV29-1,CSVVWGVMNTEAFF
15,TRBJ2-1,TRBV7-8,CASSLGAGVGGEQFF
17,TRBJ2-1,TRBV4-3,CASSQERSGWRYNEQFF
13,TRBJ1-1,TRBV7-9,CASSFGGSTEAFF
14,TRBJ2-3,TRBV7-9,CASSLGTAADTQYF
13,TRBJ1-5,TRBV7-9,CASSRDTNQPQHF
14,TRBJ2-7,TRBV5-1,CASSLDTGSYEQYF
15,TRBJ2-4,TRBV28,CASSMGQLAKNIQYF
14,TRBJ2-1,TRBV27,CASRELAEYNEQFF
16,TRBJ1-3,TRBV5-1,CASSRAGLNSGNTIYF
16,TRBJ2-1,TRBV30,CAWSGRTRGTYNEQFF
12,TRBJ1-3,TRBV6-5,CASSGQRNTIYF
13,TRBJ2-4,TRBV27,CASSIEGQRSQYF
14,TRBJ1-5,TRBV30,CAWSTLDRDQPQHF
15,TRBJ1-3,TRBV30,CAWSARQGAGNTIYF
14,TRBJ1-2,TRBV5-4,CASSLDPGDGGYTF
15,TRBJ1-4,TRBV15,CATSRDNSANEKLFF
14,TRBJ2-1,TRBV5-1,CASSLAPDLAEQFF
14,TRBJ1-2,TRBV5-1,CASSLGDRGYGYTF
15,TRBJ2-1,TRBV7-2,CASSLVAGNYNEQFF
13,TRBJ2-5,TRBV7-3,CASSAQPQETQYF
15,TRBJ2-3,TRBV7-2,CASSPGGFSTDTQYF